This T cell receptor beta chain stems from a study of shared clonotypes between healthy human individuals. Background on the study: With ages of 18 to 49, the donors were a couple of women and three men.

This clone was seen once. For every subset, genomic DNA was evenly distributed across several immunoSEQ plates. Profiled with immunoSEQ multiplex PCR; TCRdb holds only in-frame clones, not every one. Of under 2.5 million clones listed, just under 95% were seen once; the top ten hold roughly 0.34%. From germline, CDR1 is LNHDA and CDR2 SQIVND (reference sequence). V lost 7 bases to trimming and J lost 6 bases, with 10 bases between them. This CDR3 has 11 residues. Sequenced: naive CD4+ T cells from PBMCs. Subset defined: CD45RA+ positively selected. The chain joins TRBV19 to TRBJ2-7; a weak D match, TRBD1 (7 bases). The sequence was collected from a man younger than 30 in good health. Some clones in this sample may be carry-over from other donors' samples. In DNA, the CDR3 is TGTGCCAGTACCCAGGGGGGCGAGCAGTACTTC. Amino acid sequence: CASTQGGEQYF.